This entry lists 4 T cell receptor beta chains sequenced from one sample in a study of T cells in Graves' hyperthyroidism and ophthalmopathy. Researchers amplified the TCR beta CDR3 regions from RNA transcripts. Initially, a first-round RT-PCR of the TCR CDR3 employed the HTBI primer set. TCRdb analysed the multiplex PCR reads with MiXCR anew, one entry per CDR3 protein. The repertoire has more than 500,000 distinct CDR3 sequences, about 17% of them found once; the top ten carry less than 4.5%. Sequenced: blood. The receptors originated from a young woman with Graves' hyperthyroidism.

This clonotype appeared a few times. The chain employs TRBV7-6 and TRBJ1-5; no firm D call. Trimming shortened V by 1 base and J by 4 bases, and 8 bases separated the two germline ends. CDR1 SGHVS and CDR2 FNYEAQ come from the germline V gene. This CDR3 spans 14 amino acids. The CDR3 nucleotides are TGTGCCAGCAGCTTAGAGTTCAGAAATCAGCCCCAGCATTTT. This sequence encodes CASSLEFRNQPQHF. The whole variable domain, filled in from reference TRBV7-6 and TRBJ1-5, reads GAGVSQSPRYKVTKRGQDVALRCDPISGHVSLYWYRQALGQGPEFLTYFNYEAQQDKSGLPNDRFSAERPEGSISTLTIQRTEQRDSAMYRCASSLEFRNQPQHFGDGTRLSIL.

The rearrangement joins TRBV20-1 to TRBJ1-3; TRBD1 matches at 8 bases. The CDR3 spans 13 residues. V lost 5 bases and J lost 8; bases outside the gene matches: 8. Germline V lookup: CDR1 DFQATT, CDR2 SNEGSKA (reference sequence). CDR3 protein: CSAQQGVKDTIYF. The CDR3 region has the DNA TGCAGTGCTCAACAGGGGGTGAAGGACACCATATATTTT.

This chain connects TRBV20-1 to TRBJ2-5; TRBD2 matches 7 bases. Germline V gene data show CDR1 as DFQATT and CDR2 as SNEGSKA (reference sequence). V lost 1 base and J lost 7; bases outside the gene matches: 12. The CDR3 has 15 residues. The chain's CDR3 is CSARGESGWGGTQYF. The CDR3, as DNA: TGCAGTGCTAGAGGGGAGAGCGGATGGGGGGGGACCCAGTACTTC.

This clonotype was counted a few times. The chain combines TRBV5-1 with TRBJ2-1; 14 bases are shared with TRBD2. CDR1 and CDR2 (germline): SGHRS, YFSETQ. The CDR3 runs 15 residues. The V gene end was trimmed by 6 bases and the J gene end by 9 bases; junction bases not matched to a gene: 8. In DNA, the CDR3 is TGCGCCAGCACCCTAGAGGGACTAGCGGGAGTTGAGCAGTTCTTC. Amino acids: CASTLEGLAGVEQFF. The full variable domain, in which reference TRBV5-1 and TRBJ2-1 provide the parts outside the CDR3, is KAGVTQTPRYLIKTRGQQVTLSCSPISGHRSVSWYQQTPGQGLQFLFEYFSETQRNKGNFPGRFSGRQFSNSRSEMNVSTLELGDSALYLCASTLEGLAGVEQFFGPGTRLTVL.